These 12 T cell receptor beta chains originate from one sample sequenced in a study of shared clonotypes between healthy human individuals. Measured with immunoSEQ multiplex PCR; TCRdb has only the in-frame clones, and not every one. The table lists hundreds of thousands of clones, 90% to 96% of them singletons. Sequencing used naive CD4+ T cells sorted from blood. The subset is: CD45RA+ positively selected. The receptors were sampled from a woman aged 25 to 45 in good health.

CDR3 region: CASNPQGSTEAFF. DNA for the CDR3: TGTGCCAGCAACCCCCAAGGGTCCACTGAAGCTTTCTTT. The chain links TRBV27 to TRBJ1-1; D is unclear. V gave up 7 bases and J gave up 4 bases, with 13 bases separating them. The CDR3 covers 13 residues. CDR1 and CDR2 from the germline V gene are MNHEY and SMNVEV (reference sequence).

The rearrangement links TRBV28 to TRBJ2-1, with 7 positions matching TRBD2. Trimming removed 7 bases from V and 0 bases from J; junction bases left unmatched: 6. CDR1 is MDHEN and CDR2 is SYDVKM in the germline V gene. The CDR3 runs to 15 residues. CDR3 nucleotide sequence: TGTGCCAGCATTTCGCGGGGGAGCTCCTACAATGAGCAGTTCTTC. The encoded protein is CASISRGSSYNEQFF.

The chain employs TRBV19 and TRBJ2-5, with D tentatively TRBD1 (7 bases). The CDR3 extends over 12 amino acids. Germline V CDR1 and CDR2: LNHDA, SQIVND (reference sequence). Trimming cost V 5 bases and J 4 bases, with 8 bases left between them. CDR3 sequence (DNA): TGTGCCAGTAGTCAGGGGGGAGAGACCCAGTACTTC. This encodes CASSQGGETQYF. The variable domain in full, completed from reference TRBV19 and TRBJ2-5, reads DGGITQSPKYLFRKEGQNVTLSCEQNLNHDAMYWYRQDPGQGLRLIYYSQIVNDFQKGDIAEGYSVSREKKESFPLTVTSAQKNPTAFYLCASSQGGETQYFGPGTRLLVL.

The table lists this clone with a count of one. This sequence joins TRBV6-5 and TRBJ2-7, with D possibly being TRBD2 (5 bases). Germline CDR1 MNHEY, CDR2 SVGAGI. Trimming removed 8 bases at V and 6 bases at J, with 20 bases between. The CDR3 length is 14 residues. CDR3 loop: CASATERIRSEQYF. The CDR3 DNA is TGTGCCAGCGCCACTGAGCGGATTAGGTCCGAGCAGTACTTC.

The rearrangement joins TRBV7-2 to TRBJ2-7; a possible D gene is TRBD1 (7 bases). CDR3 size: 15 residues. CDR1 and CDR2 from the germline V gene are SGHTA and FQGNSA. The V gene lost 0 bases and the J gene lost 3 bases, with 12 bases spanning the gap. DNA for the CDR3: TGTGCCAGCAGCTTAGCCAGGGGGGCACTCTACGAGCAGTACTTC. It yields the protein CASSLARGALYEQYF.

The J gene is TRBJ1-1, the V gene TRBV2; possibly TRBD1 for D (5 bases). The CDR3 is made up of 15 amino acids. CDR1 SNHLY and CDR2 FYNNEI come from the germline V gene. V lost 5 bases and J 2 bases, leaving 15 bases between the germline ends. The CDR3 spells CASSLQVGANTEAFF. The DNA of the CDR3 is TGTGCCAGCAGTCTACAGGTTGGAGCTAACACTGAAGCTTTCTTT.

V gene TRBV6-6 combines with J gene TRBJ2-7; D is undetermined. Trimming stripped 5 bases from V and 13 bases from J, with 12 bases between. In germline, CDR1 is MNHNY, CDR2 SVGAGI (reference sequence). The CDR3 covers 10 residues. The DNA for the CDR3 is TGTGCCAGCAGTCCCTGTGGGGTTTACTTC. It translates to CASSPCGVYF.

The chain employs TRBV11-1 and TRBJ2-1; the D gene could be TRBD1 or TRBD2 (7 bases each). CDR1 is SGHAT, CDR2 FQDESV, per germline (reference sequence). The CDR3 spans 18 residues. V lost 2 bases and J lost 6, with 23 bases in between. Here the CDR3 reads CASSLLAQGGRPFNEQFF. The CDR3 DNA reads TGTGCCAGCAGCTTATTAGCCCAGGGGGGGCGGCCGTTCAATGAGCAGTTCTTC.

This chain connects TRBV13 to TRBJ1-2; tentative D call: TRBD1 (5 bases). V lost 1 base, J lost 4 bases, and 10 bases lay in between. CDR1 and CDR2 from the germline V gene are PRHDT and FYEKMQ (reference sequence). The CDR3 extends over 14 amino acids. CDR3: CASSLERGGYGYTF. The CDR3 bases are TGTGCCAGCAGCTTAGAAAGGGGAGGCTATGGCTACACCTTC.

V usage is TRBV11-3 and J usage is TRBJ1-1; 8 nucleotides line up with TRBD1. The CDR3 is 16 residues long. Germline V gives CDR1 SGHNT, CDR2 YENEEA. V lost 6 bases, J lost 0 bases, and 9 bases stayed unmatched. The CDR3 region has the DNA TGTGCCAGCAGTCCTGGACAGGGCGACATGAACACTGAAGCTTTCTTT. It codes for CASSPGQGDMNTEAFF.

The rearrangement joins TRBV28 to TRBJ2-1, with D uncertain. Trimming cost V 3 bases and J 0 bases, with 9 bases left between them. The CDR3 covers 15 residues. Germline V CDR1 and CDR2: MDHEN, SYDVKM. The CDR3 is CASSFGGSSYNEQFF. CDR3 DNA sequence: TGTGCCAGCAGTTTCGGCGGTAGCTCCTACAATGAGCAGTTCTTC.

This chain links TRBV7-3 with TRBJ1-5, with D unclear. The CDR3 contains 13 residues. Germline-derived CDR1 and CDR2 are SGHTA and FQGTGA. With 5 bases removed from V and 4 bases from J, the gap between germline ends came to 9 bases. The CDR3 DNA is TGTGCCAGCAGCCCGTCCGGTAATCAGCCCCAGCATTTT. This translates into CASSPSGNQPQHF.